Below, 21 T cell receptor beta chains from the same sample are listed, as sequenced in a study of shared clonotypes between healthy human individuals. Assay used: immunoSEQ multiplex PCR; TCRdb lists only in-frame clones, some missing. The sample lists roughly 500,000 clones, over 70% occurring once. What was sequenced was PBMCs. The receptors come from a woman aged 35 to 49 in good health. Some clones in this sample may be carry-over from other donors' samples.

The chain combines TRBV6-1 with TRBJ1-4; TRBD1 aligns across 9 bases. This CDR3 is 15 amino acids long. Germline CDR1 is MNHNS and CDR2 is SASEGT. V dropped 0 bases and J dropped 8; count of bases not matched to a gene: 4. The CDR3 protein is CASSEAGQGREKLFF. CDR3 DNA sequence: TGTGCCAGCAGTGAAGCGGGACAGGGACGAGAAAAACTGTTTTTT.

This clone was counted many times. The chain employs TRBV5-5 and TRBJ2-7; 13 bases align to TRBD2. Unmatched junction bases numbered 8, after V lost 3 bases and J lost 2 bases. This CDR3 is 17 amino acids long. Germline V CDR1 and CDR2: SGHKS, YYEKEE (reference sequence). The CDR3 sequence: CASSSTPGLAGAYEQYF. The CDR3 DNA reads TGTGCCAGCAGCTCTACTCCAGGACTAGCGGGAGCCTACGAGCAGTACTTC. The full variable domain, in which reference TRBV5-5 and TRBJ2-7 provide the parts outside the CDR3, is DAGVTQSPTHLIKTRGQQVTLRCSPISGHKSVSWYQQVLGQGPQFIFQYYEKEERGRGNFPDRFSARQFPNYSSELNVNALLLGDSALYLCASSSTPGLAGAYEQYFGPGTRLTVT.

For this clone: A far larger clone is only one base removed, so a read error is likely. The rearrangement joins TRBV7-2 to TRBJ2-7; possibly TRBD2 for D (6 bases). The germline V gene has CDR1 SGHTA and CDR2 FQGNSA. V lost 5 bases to trimming and J lost 1 base, with 15 bases between them. The CDR3 loop spans 15 amino acids. CDR3 residues: CASSLTRGRSYEQYF. The CDR3 DNA sequence: TGTGCCAGCAGCCTCACTAGAGGGAGGTCCTACGAGCAGTACTTC.

This clone was recorded a few times. This sequence joins TRBV7-2 and TRBJ2-1; 9 positions agree with TRBD2. The CDR3 totals 15 residues. Trimming cost V 0 bases and J 8 bases; bases outside gene matches: 5. Germline V gene data show CDR1 as SGHTA and CDR2 as FQGNSA. In DNA, the CDR3 is TGTGCCAGCAGCTTAGCGCTTGGGACTAGCTATGAGCAGTTCTTC. It translates to CASSLALGTSYEQFF.

Concerning this clone itself: A far larger clone is only one base removed, so a read error is likely. Other DNA sequences in this sample translate to the same CDR3. This chain uses TRBV29-1 with TRBJ1-5, with D perhaps TRBD1 (6 bases). The CDR3 loop spans 13 amino acids. CDR1 and CDR2 (germline): SQVTM, ANQGSEA. CDR3 DNA sequence: TGCAGCGTCTCCTCGGGGGGCAATCAGCCACAGCATTTT. The encoded protein is CSVSSGGNQPQHF.

Of note for this clone: The likely explanation is a read error, given a far larger clone one base away. Other nucleotide sequences from this sample produce the same CDR3. V and J are TRBV6-4 and TRBJ2-6, with D possibly being TRBD1 (5 bases). From germline, CDR1 is MRHNA and CDR2 SNTAGT. CDR3 size: 15 residues. Trimming took 3 bases from V and 0 from J, leaving 6 bases between them. The CDR3 spells CASSDDSSGANVLTF. CDR3 in DNA: TGTGCCAGCAGTGATGACAGCTCTGGGGCCAACGTCCTGACTTTC.

The sample holds one count of this clone. V gene TRBV4-1 combines with J gene TRBJ1-1, with a possible D match to TRBD1 (6 bases). The length of the CDR3 is 14 residues. V was clipped by 1 base and J by 10 bases, with 16 bases between them. CDR1 and CDR2 (germline): MGHRA, YSYEKL. The CDR3 nucleotides read TGCGCCAGCAGCCAAGGATATAAGGGGGAGCGAGCTTTCTTT. It codes for CASSQGYKGERAFF.

The rearrangement links TRBV5-1 to TRBJ1-3; TRBD1 matches 7 bases. CDR3 length: 14 amino acids. Germline V gives CDR1 SGHRS, CDR2 YFSETQ. V dropped 4 bases and J dropped 9; count of bases not matched to a gene: 10. The CDR3 here is CASSPGQAEGTIYF. CDR3 DNA: TGCGCCAGCAGCCCTGGACAGGCGGAGGGCACCATATATTTT.

V gene TRBV5-4 combines with J gene TRBJ2-2; D uncertain. Trimming took 4 bases from V and 4 from J, leaving 11 bases between them. This CDR3 has 14 residues. Germline V gene lookup returns CDR1 SGHNT and CDR2 YYREEE (reference sequence). This CDR3 is CASSRRATTGELFF. The CDR3 DNA follows: TGTGCCAGCAGCCGCCGGGCCACCACCGGGGAGCTGTTTTTT.

Comment on this clone: Other DNA variants within this sample encode the same CDR3. This chain connects TRBV10-3 to TRBJ1-1; a possible D gene is TRBD1 (6 bases). From germline, CDR1 is ENHRY and CDR2 SYGVKD. The CDR3 covers 14 residues. V gave up 6 bases and J gave up 0 bases, with 11 bases separating them. The CDR3 DNA reads as TGTGCCATCAGGGAGACAGGATTGAACACTGAAGCTTTCTTT. Its translation: CAIRETGLNTEAFF.

This chain joins TRBV9 and TRBJ1-4; no firm D call. V gave up 1 base and J gave up 2 bases, with 12 bases separating them. CDR3 length equals 16 residues. CDR1 is SGDLS and CDR2 is YYNGEE in the germline V gene. The CDR3 here is CASSVSPGQTNEKLFF. As DNA, the CDR3 is TGTGCCAGCAGCGTATCCCCTGGGCAGACTAATGAAAAACTGTTTTTT.

Worth noting for this clone: It differs at one base from a far larger clone, so likely a read error. J is TRBJ1-1 and V is TRBV15; no definite D call. V lost 4 bases, J lost 3 bases, and 6 bases lay in between. The V gene's germline CDR1 is LNHNV and CDR2 YYDKDF (reference sequence). The CDR3 totals 12 residues. The CDR3 spells CATSKVYTEAFF. DNA of the CDR3: TGTGCCACCAGCAAGGTATACACTGAAGCTTTCTTT. The whole variable domain, filled in from reference TRBV15 and TRBJ1-1, reads DAMVIQNPRYQVTQFGKPVTLSCSQTLNHNVMYWYQQKSSQAPKLLFHYYDKDFNNEADTPDNFQSRRPNTSFCFLDIRSPGLGDTAMYLCATSKVYTEAFFGQGTRLTVV.

This sequence joins TRBV5-1 and TRBJ2-7; D ambiguous. This CDR3 is 14 amino acids long. V was cut by 0 bases and J by 2 bases, with 9 bases left in between. Germline V gives CDR1 SGHRS, CDR2 YFSETQ. The CDR3 coding sequence is TGCGCCAGCAGCTTGGAGTCGGGTACCTACGAGCAGTACTTC. Its protein is CASSLESGTYEQYF. The variable domain in full, with the rest retrieved from reference TRBV5-1 and TRBJ2-7, is KAGVTQTPRYLIKTRGQQVTLSCSPISGHRSVSWYQQTPGQGLQFLFEYFSETQRNKGNFPGRFSGRQFSNSRSEMNVSTLELGDSALYLCASSLESGTYEQYFGPGTRLTVT.

The rearrangement joins TRBV4-1 to TRBJ1-4; the match to TRBD1 covers 8 bases. Germline assignment: CDR1 MGHRA and CDR2 YSYEKL. The CDR3 covers 16 residues. J lost 3 bases, V lost 1 base, and 4 bases had no gene match. The CDR3, as DNA: TGCGCCAGCAGCCAAGGTTACAGGGGGGCTAATGAAAAACTGTTTTTT. Encoded protein: CASSQGYRGANEKLFF.

This chain uses TRBV30 with TRBJ2-7, with D tentatively TRBD2 (5 bases). CDR3 length: 15 residues. Germline lookup yields CDR1 GTSNPN and CDR2 SVGIG (reference sequence). V lost 0 bases to trimming and J lost 0 bases, with 12 bases between them. The CDR3 spells CAWSVPGISSYEQYF. The CDR3 nucleotides are TGTGCCTGGAGTGTACCCGGGATTAGCTCCTACGAGCAGTACTTC.

The chain recombines TRBV2 with TRBJ2-5; perhaps TRBD1 as D (5 bases). CDR3 length: 14 amino acids. Trimming took off 3 bases at V and 5 bases at J, with 13 bases between the two ends. Germline V gene lookup returns CDR1 SNHLY and CDR2 FYNNEI. CDR3 coding DNA: TGTGCCAGCAGTGAGGGCAGGGCCCCGGAGACCCAGTACTTC. Protein: CASSEGRAPETQYF.

This chain uses TRBV9 with TRBJ2-1; TRBD2 might be the D (6 bases). The CDR3 extends over 16 amino acids. CDR1 and CDR2 (germline): SGDLS, YYNGEE. V gave up 1 base and J gave up 8 bases, with 19 bases separating them. CDR3 nucleotides: TGTGCCAGCAGCGTAACCCCGGGAGACCTCAGGGATGAGCAGTTCTTC. Its protein product is CASSVTPGDLRDEQFF.

The rearrangement uses TRBV7-3 and TRBJ2-1, with TRBD2 matching over 8 bases. Germline-derived CDR1 and CDR2 are SGHTA and FQGTGA. This CDR3 spans 15 amino acids. The J segment lost 7 bases and the V segment lost 5 bases, leaving 10 bases of the junction unmatched. For the CDR3, the DNA is TGTGCCAGCAGCGCACATAGCGGGATTTCGAATGAGCAGTTCTTC. Amino acid sequence: CASSAHSGISNEQFF. The complete variable domain, with remaining parts taken from reference TRBV7-3 and TRBJ2-1, reads GAGVSQTPSNKVTEKGKYVELRCDPISGHTALYWYRQSLGQGPEFLIYFQGTGAADDSGLPNDRFFAVRPEGSVSTLKIQRTERGDSAVYLCASSAHSGISNEQFFGPGTRLTVL.

This chain joins TRBV25-1 and TRBJ2-5; D is perhaps TRBD2 (6 bases). Looked up from germline, CDR1 is MGHDK and CDR2 is SYGVNS. Deletions cut 7 bases from V and 1 base from J, with 10 bases between. The CDR3 has 13 residues. The CDR3: CASIPAGQETQYF. The CDR3 DNA reads TGTGCCAGCATCCCAGCGGGCCAAGAGACCCAGTACTTC.

About this clone itself: Other DNA sequences in this sample translate to the same CDR3. The chain links TRBV9 to TRBJ2-5, with D unresolved. The ends were cut back, 0 bases at V and 1 base at J, with 4 bases in the middle. CDR1 is SGDLS, CDR2 YYNGEE, per germline. The CDR3 is made up of 13 amino acids. Here the CDR3 DNA reads TGTGCCAGCAGCGTAGGAGGCCAAGAGACCCAGTACTTC. This encodes CASSVGGQETQYF. The full variable domain, completed using reference TRBV9 and TRBJ2-5, is DSGVTQTPKHLITATGQRVTLRCSPRSGDLSVYWYQQSLDQGLQFLIQYYNGEERAKGNILERFSAQQFPDLHSELNLSSLELGDSALYFCASSVGGQETQYFGPGTRLLVL.

This clone has just one count. The J gene is TRBJ2-5, the V gene TRBV28; D is unresolved. The CDR3 length is 13 residues. Trimming cost V 2 bases and J 0 bases, with 4 bases left between them. The germline V gene has CDR1 MDHEN and CDR2 SYDVKM. The DNA of the CDR3 is TGTGCCAGCAGTTTAGGGAACCAAGAGACCCAGTACTTC. It is translated as CASSLGNQETQYF. Combining the CDR3 with reference TRBV28 and TRBJ2-5 gives the whole variable domain DVKVTQSSRYLVKRTGEKVFLECVQDMDHENMFWYRQDPGLGLRLIYFSYDVKMKEKGDIPEGYSVSREKKERFSLILESASTNQTSMYLCASSLGNQETQYFGPGTRLLVL.